This T cell receptor beta chain was retrieved from a study of cytomegalovirus exposure and HLA in healthy donors. Study results and limitations: Rare TCR sequences predominated, though certain public TCRs were found in many donors.

Losses at the gene ends were 5 bases for V and 3 bases for J; bases not matched to a gene: 6. Germline lookup yields CDR1 KGHSH and CDR2 LQKENI. The CDR3 is 14 amino acids. Primers included in the PCR were 60 Vbeta and 13 Jbeta primers. The table came from immunoSEQ multiplex PCR; TCRdb's copy has only in-frame clones and leaves some out. The data contain about 130,000 clones, approximately 85% of them singletons. This clone was observed once. Its specificity is unknown. The sequenced material came from PBMCs. V is TRBV18 and J is TRBJ1-1, with 7 bases lining up with TRBD1. The sequence was collected from a boy aged 10-17 years in good health and CMV-seronegative. CDR3 loop: CASSRDRGDTEAFF. CDR3 DNA: TGTGCCAGCTCAAGGGACAGAGGAGACACTGAAGCTTTCTTT.